This is a list of T cell receptor beta chains from one sample in a study of vaccination effects on CD4 cells after COVID-19. These TCRs' antigens remain unknown. Method: immunoSEQ multiplex PCR; TCRdb's copy keeps in-frame clones and lacks some. The sample lists about 22,000 clones, roughly 72% occurring once. The input for sequencing was CD4+ T cells from PBMCs cultured with HCoV-NL63 spike peptides, taken after COVID-19 vaccination. These receptors all stem from a human donor who received a COVID-19 vaccine. CDR3s include the opening cysteine and the closing phenylalanine or tryptophan. A D gene is named only where the DNA matches it firmly. For some rows the clone size is stated as once, few or many, or as a class when expanded; others skip it.

CDR3: CSVSGLGTEAFF
DNA: TGCAGCGTCTCGGGGCTGGGGACTGAAGCTTTCTTT
size: .
V: TRBV29-1
J: TRBJ1-1
D: .

CDR3: CASSSRQGGKVRTEAFF
DNA: TGTGCCAGCAGCTCGCGACAGGGCGGGAAGGTGAGGACTGAAGCTTTCTTT
size: .
V: TRBV7-9
J: TRBJ1-1
D: TRBD1

CDR3: CASSMGTGINYGYTF
DNA: TGTGCCAGTAGTATGGGGACAGGGATTAACTATGGCTACACCTTC
size: .
V: TRBV19
J: TRBJ1-2
D: TRBD1

CDR3: CASSLDSGTSELQETQYF
DNA: TGTGCCAGCAGCTTAGATTCGGGTACTAGCGAGTTACAAGAGACCCAGTACTTC
size: .
V: TRBV11-2
J: TRBJ2-5
D: TRBD2

CDR3: CASSSRAVSSEAFF
DNA: TGTGCCAGCAGTTCCAGGGCGGTATCCTCTGAAGCTTTCTTT
size: .
V: TRBV2
J: TRBJ1-1
D: .

CDR3: CASSDSLLNTEAFF
DNA: TGTGCCAGCAGTGACAGCTTATTGAACACTGAAGCTTTCTTT
size: .
V: TRBV2
J: TRBJ1-1
D: .

CDR3: CASTPDKGGGEKLFF
DNA: TGTGCCAGTACCCCGGACAAGGGGGGCGGTGAAAAACTGTTTTTT
size: .
V: TRBV19
J: TRBJ1-4
D: .

CDR3: CASSLGQGQVYTF
DNA: TGTGCCAGCAGCTTAGGACAGGGTCAGGTCTACACCTTC
size: .
V: TRBV7-2
J: TRBJ1-2
D: TRBD1

CDR3: CAWSFIDTHPYEQYF
DNA: TGTGCCTGGAGCTTCATTGACACCCATCCCTACGAGCAGTACTTC
size: .
V: TRBV30
J: TRBJ2-7
D: .

CDR3: CASSPRTGGASSSPLHF
DNA: TGTGCCAGCAGCCCCCGGACAGGGGGCGCGTCGTCCTCACCCCTCCACTTT
size: once
V: TRBV7-9
J: TRBJ1-6
D: TRBD1

CDR3: CASSESYEQYF
DNA: TGTGCCAGCAGCGAAAGCTACGAGCAGTACTTC
size: few
V: TRBV7-9
J: TRBJ2-7
D: .

CDR3: CASSLGTPTNEKLFF
DNA: TGTGCCAGCAGCTTGGGGACACCAACTAATGAAAAACTGTTTTTT
size: .
V: TRBV5-4
J: TRBJ1-4
D: .

CDR3: CASSPGLAGLATQYF
DNA: TGTGCCAGCAGCCCGGGACTAGCAGGGCTTGCGACCCAGTACTTC
size: .
V: TRBV7-7
J: TRBJ2-5
D: TRBD2

CDR3: CASSPGQLATEAFF
DNA: TGTGCCAGCAGCCCGGGACAGTTGGCCACTGAAGCTTTCTTT
size: .
V: TRBV7-9
J: TRBJ1-1
D: TRBD1

CDR3: CASSLTWTDTQYF
DNA: TGTGCCAGCAGTTTGACTTGGACAGATACGCAGTATTTT
size: .
V: TRBV27
J: TRBJ2-3
D: .

CDR3: CASSESHRGETQYF
DNA: TGTGCCAGCAGTGAATCCCACAGGGGCGAGACCCAGTACTTC
size: .
V: TRBV2
J: TRBJ2-5
D: TRBD1

CDR3: CASSRSRQEKETQYF
DNA: TGTGCCAGCTCACGGTCGAGACAAGAAAAAGAGACCCAGTACTTC
size: .
V: TRBV18
J: TRBJ2-5
D: .

CDR3: CASSQDLGGGLSYEQYF
DNA: TGTGCCAGCAGCCAAGACTTAGGCGGGGGATTATCCTACGAGCAGTACTTC
size: once
V: TRBV4-2
J: TRBJ2-7
D: TRBD2

CDR3: CASSRQGSGLAGDEQYF
DNA: TGTGCCAGCAGTCGACAGGGGTCGGGGCTAGCGGGAGACGAGCAGTACTTC
size: .
V: TRBV2
J: TRBJ2-7
D: TRBD2

CDR3: CASSRTDRMNTEAFF
DNA: TGTGCCAGTAGTCGGACGGACAGGATGAACACTGAAGCTTTCTTT
size: .
V: TRBV19
J: TRBJ1-1
D: TRBD1

CDR3: CASSLVGVADTGELFF
DNA: TGCGCCAGCAGCTTGGTGGGAGTGGCGGACACCGGGGAGCTGTTTTTT
size: few
V: TRBV5-1
J: TRBJ2-2
D: .

CDR3: CATSDRTGLYGYTF
DNA: TGTGCCACCAGTGATCGGACAGGGTTGTATGGCTACACCTTC
size: once
V: TRBV24-1
J: TRBJ1-2
D: TRBD1